This T cell receptor beta chain was sequenced for a study of cytomegalovirus exposure and HLA in healthy donors. The PCR used 60 Vbeta and 13 Jbeta primers. Profiled with immunoSEQ multiplex PCR; TCRdb holds only in-frame clones, not every one. This sample yields 210,000 or so clones, of which around four fifths are seen a single time; around 2.9% belongs to the top ten. This clone has more than one count but fewer than ten. The target antigen is unknown. Study findings and constraints: Across donors, presence/absence analyses took sequencing depth to be roughly uniform. Researchers catalogued approximately 170 TCR beta chains as cytomegalovirus-associated.

The CDR3 consists of 17 residues. Germline V gene sequence: CDR1 LGHNA, CDR2 YSLEER. V lost 1 base, J lost 4 bases, and 19 bases lay in between. The sequencing sample was made of PBMCs. The chain uses TRBV4-3 and TRBJ1-1; tentatively, D is TRBD1 (5 bases). The sequence was obtained from a woman aged 55-69 years in good health and CMV-seropositive. This CDR3 reads CASSQGPDGGLGTEAFF. CDR3 nucleotides: TGCGCCAGCAGCCAAGGGCCCGACGGGGGGTTGGGCACTGAAGCTTTCTTT.